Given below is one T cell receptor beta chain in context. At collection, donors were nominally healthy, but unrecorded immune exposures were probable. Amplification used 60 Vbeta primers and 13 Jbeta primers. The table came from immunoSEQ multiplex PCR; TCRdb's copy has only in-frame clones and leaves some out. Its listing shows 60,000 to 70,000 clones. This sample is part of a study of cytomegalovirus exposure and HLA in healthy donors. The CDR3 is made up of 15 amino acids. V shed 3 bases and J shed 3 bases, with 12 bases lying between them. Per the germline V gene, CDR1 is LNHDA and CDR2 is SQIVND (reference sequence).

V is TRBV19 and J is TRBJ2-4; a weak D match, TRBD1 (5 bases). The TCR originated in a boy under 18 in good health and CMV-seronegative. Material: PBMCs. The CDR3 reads CASSIQGWGKNIQYF. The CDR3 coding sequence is TGTGCCAGTAGTATTCAGGGCTGGGGCAAAAACATTCAGTACTTC.